The 15 T cell receptor beta chains below come from one sample, sequenced in a study of human T cells and chemical hapten exposure. Specified time point: healthy volunteer bleed at 2 weeks. The total RNA was obtained from whole blood that was not fractionated. Using its own MiXCR run on the RACE reads, TCRdb lists one record per CDR3 protein. The table shows approximately 97,000 distinct CDR3 sequences, with around 8.8% occurring only once. The source material was whole blood. The receptor source for this set is a female donor in good health. Some clones in this sample may be carry-over from other donors' samples.

This clonotype was picked up many times. The CDR3 reads CAISPTRTNTGELFF. In nucleotides, the CDR3 is TGTGCCATCAGCCCGACACGAACTAACACCGGGGAGCTGTTTTTT. The chain links TRBV10-3 to TRBJ2-2, with D uncertain. This CDR3 has 15 amino acids. Germline V gene sequence: CDR1 ENHRY, CDR2 SYGVKD. V lost 6 bases, J lost 2 bases, and 13 bases lay in between.

This clonotype was seen many times. The genes are TRBV7-2 and TRBJ2-1; 10 bases align to TRBD2. With V trimmed by 1 base and J by 7 bases, 10 bases remained unmatched. Germline CDR1 SGHTA, CDR2 FQGNSA. This CDR3 region has 17 residues. The CDR3 DNA reads as TGTGCCAGCAGCTTAGTGTATTTGTCTAGCGGGAGTAATGAGCAGTTCTTC. It codes for CASSLVYLSSGSNEQFF.

The table lists this clonotype with many counts. The J gene is TRBJ2-3, the V gene TRBV29-1; 7 bases are a match to TRBD1. The CDR3 runs 14 residues. Trimming cost V 4 bases and J 2 bases; bases outside gene matches: 6. Germline values: CDR1 SQVTM, CDR2 ANQGSEA. CDR3 loop: CSVGTGYLTDTQYF. The CDR3 coding sequence is TGCAGCGTTGGGACAGGTTACCTCACAGATACGCAGTATTTT.

The chain joins TRBV6-1 to TRBJ2-3, with TRBD2 matching 9 bases. Germline V gene sequence: CDR1 MNHNS, CDR2 SASEGT. The V and J ends lost 2 bases and 3 bases, in that order; junction bases with no gene match: 9. The CDR3 is made up of 17 amino acids. The CDR3 loop is CASSERVLAGETDTQYF. The CDR3 DNA reads as TGTGCCAGCAGTGAAAGGGTGTTAGCGGGAGAAACAGATACGCAGTATTTT.

The chain has TRBV6-1 and TRBJ1-5, with D possibly TRBD1 on 5 matching bases. In germline, CDR1 is MNHNS, CDR2 SASEGT. CDR3 length: 14 residues. V was cut by 3 bases and J by 2 bases, with 8 bases left in between. CDR3 nucleotides: TGTGCCAGCAGTGATGGGACGGGCAATCAGCCCCAGCATTTT. The encoded protein is CASSDGTGNQPQHF.

This clonotype was seen ten or more times. The gene calls are TRBV2 and TRBJ2-2; D call uncertain. CDR1 and CDR2 from the germline V gene are SNHLY and FYNNEI. The V gene lost 5 bases and the J gene lost 2 bases, with 3 bases spanning the gap. The CDR3 has 12 residues. The CDR3 DNA reads TGTGCCAGCAGTACCAACACCGGGGAGCTGTTTTTT. Translation gives CASSTNTGELFF.

V is TRBV9 and J is TRBJ2-1; the D is unclear. CDR1 is SGDLS and CDR2 is YYNGEE in the germline V gene. V was pared by 0 bases and J by 7 bases, with 5 bases between. The length of the CDR3 is 12 residues. DNA of the CDR3: TGTGCCAGCAGCGTAGGGGTTAATGAGCAGTTCTTC. This encodes CASSVGVNEQFF.

Turning to this clonotype: This may be a read error: a much more frequent sequence differs by one nucleotide. V is TRBV29-1 and J is TRBJ2-1, with D tentatively TRBD1 (6 bases). Trimming shortened V by 1 base and J by 5 bases, and 15 bases separated the two germline ends. Per germline, CDR1 SQVTM and CDR2 ANQGSEA. The CDR3 has 15 residues. The CDR3 coding sequence is TGCAGCGTTGAAGGGCCAGGGGAGAGGAACAATGAGCAGTTCTTC. It translates to CSVEGPGERNNEQFF.

This clonotype was detected many times. The chain has TRBV30 and TRBJ2-7; TRBD2 agrees at 7 bases. J gave up 2 bases and V 4 bases, and 8 bases lay outside the gene matches. Germline CDR1 is GTSNPN and CDR2 is SVGIG (reference sequence). CDR3 length: 14 residues. The chain's CDR3 is CAWTRGVGPYEQYF. In nucleotides, the CDR3 is TGTGCCTGGACCCGGGGGGTAGGCCCCTACGAGCAGTACTTC.

Only a few counts were recorded for this clonotype. The CDR3 sequence: CSARDSGGWNEQFF. The CDR3 DNA follows: TGCAGTGCTAGAGATTCCGGGGGTTGGAATGAGCAGTTCTTC. The V and J genes are TRBV20-1 and TRBJ2-1, with D tentatively TRBD2 (6 bases). Trimming stripped 0 bases from V and 7 bases from J, with 13 bases between. The CDR3 runs 14 residues. Germline-derived CDR1 and CDR2 are DFQATT and SNEGSKA (reference sequence).

This clonotype was detected ten times or more. This chain connects TRBV28 to TRBJ2-7; 7 bases align to TRBD1. J lost 3 bases, V lost 4 bases, and 12 bases had no gene match. The germline CDR1 and CDR2 sequences are MDHEN and SYDVKM. This CDR3 has 16 amino acids. In DNA form, the CDR3 reads TGTGCCAGCAGTTCCACTACAGGGGTCCCTTACTACGAGCAGTACTTC. It specifies CASSSTTGVPYYEQYF.

This clonotype was counted between two and nine times. The gene calls are TRBV27 and TRBJ2-7; TRBD2 agrees at 9 bases. CDR3 length equals 15 residues. Unmatched junction bases numbered 10, after V lost 5 bases and J lost 5 bases. CDR1 is MNHEY, CDR2 SMNVEV, per germline (reference sequence). In nucleotides, the CDR3 is TGTGCCAGCAGTCTGACTAGCGGCCCTTCTAACGAGCAGTACTTC. This codes for CASSLTSGPSNEQYF.

In this sample, this clonotype turned up a few times. V is TRBV20-1 and J is TRBJ1-2, with 11 bases lining up with TRBD1. The CDR3 is 15 amino acids. Germline V gene data show CDR1 as DFQATT and CDR2 as SNEGSKA (reference sequence). The CDR3 region has the DNA TGCATCGGCGGTGGGACAGGGGGAAAAGGTGGTGGCTACACCTTC. Its translation: CIGGGTGGKGGGYTF.

This chain links TRBV6-6 with TRBJ1-2; tentative D call: TRBD1 (5 bases). Germline-derived CDR1 and CDR2 are MNHNY and SVGAGI (reference sequence). Trimming took off 6 bases at V and 3 bases at J, with 20 bases between the two ends. This CDR3 comprises 16 residues. The CDR3 bases are TGTGCCAGCAGCCGCCCAGCGGGGCGCGGGGACTATGGCTACACCTTC. The encoded protein is CASSRPAGRGDYGYTF.

In its sample, this clonotype was seen many times. The chain recombines TRBV7-9 with TRBJ2-1; unclear D gene. Germline V gene sequence: CDR1 SEHNR, CDR2 FQNEAQ (reference sequence). This CDR3 has 13 amino acids. V lost 1 base and J 7 bases, leaving 8 bases between the germline ends. The CDR3 DNA sequence: TGTGCCAGCAGCTTAGGACTGTATAATGAGCAGTTCTTC. Translation: CASSLGLYNEQFF.